Given below is one TCR beta chain in context. The specificity of this receptor is unknown. No qualities accompany the bases; no much larger clone lies one base away. Samples from volunteer blood donors who had recovered from COVID-19 were contributed by a second Seattle source. Collaborating institutions collected whole blood in K2EDTA tubes following their own protocols. Collaborator samples were shipped for TCRbeta analysis as frozen whole blood, isolated PBMCs, or DNA extracted from either sample type. TCRbeta CDR3 regions were amplified from genomic DNA using the immunoSEQ Assay, a bias-controlled multiplex PCR. From the authors' description of their analysis: The number of nucleated cells in each sample was estimated by amplification of reference gene primers within the assay. To quantify the absolute abundance of each unique TCRbeta CDR3 rearrangement, sequence reads were collapsed and filtered. Productive Simpson clonality was computed per sample as the square root of Simpson's diversity index over productive rearrangements. TCRdb's version of the immuneACCESS table is confined to in-frame rearrangements and falls short of the full clone set. An unresolved V gene accounts for under half of the shortfall where checked; the remainder is of unknown origin. The DNA was the basis for D and trimming; V, J and clone size are from that table. The sample table records roughly 300,000 clones; 80% to 90% of these occur just once. 8.5% to 9.5% of the sample rests with the top ten.

This entry belongs to a study of blood T cell repertoires in COVID-19 (dated by TCRdb to the early 2020s). As for the study more broadly: The collaborator samples originated in the United States, Italy and Spain and spanned the acute and convalescent phases of COVID-19. The material from the prospective study consisted of cDNA or gDNA derived from T cells, B-cell-depleted T cells, or PBMCs. The dataset comprised deeply sampled blood TCRbeta repertoires from subjects exposed to, actively infected with, or recovered from COVID-19. The repertoires were released in a freely available public database meant as a resource for research on the immune response to SARS-CoV-2. Samples were obtained from the ongoing ImmuneRACE study (first 160 participants) and from some 1,300 subjects provided by 6 global collaborators. The sample metadata nearly always contained a de-identified subject ID, COVID-19 status, age in years and sex. Where available, HLA class I and class II types were taken from metadata supplied by the sample provider and were not determined by assay-based typing. Study-level results and caveats: The quantity of clinical and demographic metadata differed by source and by participant and was supplied without curation.

As encoded in the germline V gene, CDR1 is KGHDR while CDR2 is SFDVKD. The CDR3 runs 14 residues from the cysteine to the phenylalanine. Of all the DNA, just the CDR3 is kept, 42 bases in frame from base 1. A distance of 17 bases separates the germline ends of V and J, which lose 3 bases and 11 bases respectively. The sequenced sample was peripheral blood. Rearrangement joined TRBV24-1 to TRBJ2-3, with TRBD2 perhaps the D gene, on 7 matching bases. The clonotype comes from a woman between 50 and 59 years old who had recovered from COVID-19. The CDR3 has the sequence CATSDPRGAGKQYF. The nucleotide sequence is given as TGTGCCACCAGTGATCCCCGGGGGGCGGGCAAGCAGTATTTT.